Below, 2 T cell receptor beta chains from the same sample are listed, as sequenced in a study of T cells in Graves' hyperthyroidism and ophthalmopathy. RNA transcripts served as the template for amplifying TCR beta CDR3 regions. The TCR CDR3 was amplified in a first-round RT-PCR using the HTBI primer set. TCRdb processed the multiplex PCR reads anew with MiXCR; each CDR3 protein has one entry. The table has around 300,000 distinct CDR3 sequences, about 20% seen once. The sequenced material came from blood. The source of these receptors is a young man with Graves' ophthalmopathy.

This clonotype was observed many times. The chain carries TRBV12-3 or TRBV12-4 and TRBJ1-2, with 7 bases fitting TRBD1. Trimming at V came to 6 bases and at J to 0 bases, leaving 4 bases not matched to a gene. This CDR3 spans 14 amino acids. CDR3 sequence reads: CASRDRAANYGYTF. CDR3 in DNA: TGTGCCAGCAGAGACAGGGCTGCTAACTATGGCTACACCTTC.

This clonotype has ten or more counts. The chain has TRBV11-3 and TRBJ1-1, with D hard to call. The germline V and J ends were trimmed by 5 bases and 5 bases, with 6 bases remaining between them. This CDR3 is built from 11 residues. Germline V gives CDR1 SGHNT, CDR2 YENEEA. This CDR3 reads CASSRRTEAFF. CDR3 in DNA: TGTGCCAGCAGCCGTAGAACTGAAGCTTTCTTT.